The 3 T cell receptor beta chains reported below all come from one sample, sequenced in a study of cytomegalovirus exposure and HLA in healthy donors. Researchers ran the PCR with 60 Vbeta and 13 Jbeta primers. Measured with immunoSEQ multiplex PCR; TCRdb has only the in-frame clones, and not every one. The table shows some 100,000 clones, with approximately 81% occurring only once. The sequenced sample was PBMCs. The receptors stem from a female donor in good health and CMV-seropositive.

The rearrangement uses TRBV15 and TRBJ1-6; D is ambiguous. CDR3 length: 13 amino acids. V was pared by 0 bases and J by 5 bases, with 2 bases between. Per germline, CDR1 LNHNV and CDR2 YYDKDF (reference sequence). The CDR3 region is CATSRDNNSPLHF. CDR3 DNA: TGTGCCACCAGCAGAGATAATAATTCACCCCTCCACTTT.

The rearrangement links TRBV5-6 to TRBJ2-2; 11 positions match TRBD2. Germline trimming cut 2 bases from V and 5 bases from J; bases unmatched to any gene: 5. Germline CDR1 reads SGHDT; CDR2 reads YYEEEE. The CDR3 length is 16 residues. The CDR3, as DNA: TGTGCCAGCAGCTTAACTAGCGGGAGTGGGACCGGGGAGCTGTTTTTT. Protein: CASSLTSGSGTGELFF.

The chain couples TRBV6-1 to TRBJ2-7; D remains ambiguous. V was cut by 8 bases and J by 2 bases, with 7 bases left in between. This CDR3 contains 11 residues. Germline CDR1 and CDR2: MNHNS and SASEGT. In DNA, the CDR3 is TGTGCCAGCCAGGCAGCCTACGAGCAGTACTTC. This gives the protein CASQAAYEQYF.